The 25 T cell receptor beta chains below all came from one sample that was sequenced in a study of cytomegalovirus exposure and HLA in healthy donors. 60 Vbeta and 13 Jbeta primers were used in PCR. Assay used: immunoSEQ multiplex PCR; TCRdb lists only in-frame clones, some missing. The sample has 100,000 to 150,000 clones; roughly four fifths are singletons. Sample: PBMCs. These receptors were taken from a woman aged 35 to 49 in good health and CMV-seronegative.

This sequence joins TRBV6-1 and TRBJ2-3, with TRBD2 as a possible D gene (6 bases). The germline V gene encodes CDR1 MNHNS and CDR2 SASEGT. The CDR3 length is 15 residues. The V gene lost 6 bases and the J gene lost 0 bases, with 13 bases spanning the gap. The chain's CDR3 is CASSPLATSTDTQYF. The CDR3 nucleotides are TGTGCCAGCAGCCCCCTAGCGACCAGCACAGATACGCAGTATTTT.

DNA of the CDR3: TGTGCCACGGGGGTAGGGAACGGCTACACCTTC. It encodes CATGVGNGYTF. V is TRBV10-3 and J is TRBJ1-2; TRBD1 is a possible D gene (5 bases). Germline V lookup: CDR1 ENHRY, CDR2 SYGVKD. The CDR3 has 11 residues. V shed 10 bases and J shed 8 bases, with 14 bases lying between them.

The chain uses TRBV4-1 and TRBJ2-3, with 9 positions matching TRBD2. Germline assignment: CDR1 MGHRA and CDR2 YSYEKL. The CDR3 extends over 19 amino acids. Trimming took 3 bases from V and 1 from J; bases not matched to a gene: 14. CDR3 bases: TGCGCCAGCAGCCACTCCATAGCGGGAGTTAGGTTGGGCACAGATACGCAGTATTTT. Translating gives CASSHSIAGVRLGTDTQYF.

For the CDR3, the DNA is TGTGCCAGCAGTTTAGGGGCGATCTCTGGAAACACCATATATTTT. Protein product: CASSLGAISGNTIYF. The J gene is TRBJ1-3, the V gene TRBV28, with D possibly matching TRBD1 (5 bases). With 2 bases removed from V and 0 bases from J, the gap between germline ends came to 8 bases. This CDR3 is 15 amino acids long. CDR1 MDHEN and CDR2 SYDVKM come from the germline V gene.

The chain has TRBV10-3 and TRBJ2-1; 7 nucleotides line up with TRBD2. Germline V gene sequence: CDR1 ENHRY, CDR2 SYGVKD. The CDR3 is 15 amino acids. Unmatched junction bases numbered 14, after V lost 10 bases and J lost 5 bases. CDR3 nucleotide sequence: TGTGCCACCTCAGCGGGCGGGAGCCGAAACAATGAGCAGTTCTTC. Its protein product is CATSAGGSRNNEQFF.

This clone came up a few times. CDR3 in DNA: TGTGCCAGCAGTTACAGGATTTACGAGCAGTACTTC. This sequence encodes CASSYRIYEQYF. The V call is TRBV11-2, the J call TRBJ2-7, with D perhaps matching TRBD1 (5 bases). Trimming shortened V by 6 bases and J by 4 bases, and 10 bases separated the two germline ends. CDR3 length: 12 residues. The germline V gene has CDR1 SGHAT and CDR2 FQNNGV.

The rearrangement uses TRBV10-3 and TRBJ1-4; perhaps TRBD1 as D (5 bases). Trimming cost V 1 base and J 3 bases, with 12 bases left between them. Germline assignment: CDR1 ENHRY and CDR2 SYGVKD. This CDR3 spans 16 amino acids. This CDR3 reads CAISEWQGGPNEKLFF. Written as DNA, the CDR3 is TGTGCCATCAGTGAGTGGCAGGGTGGACCTAATGAAAAACTGTTTTTT.

The J gene is TRBJ1-4, the V gene TRBV28; D gene ambiguous. The germline V gene has CDR1 MDHEN and CDR2 SYDVKM. V was trimmed by 6 bases and J by 4 bases, leaving 9 bases between them. The CDR3 has 13 amino acids. CDR3 region: CASRTAGNEKLFF. CDR3 nucleotide sequence: TGTGCCAGCAGAACCGCGGGTAATGAAAAACTGTTTTTT.

V usage is TRBV5-6 and J usage is TRBJ2-1, with 9 positions matching TRBD2. From germline, CDR1 is SGHDT and CDR2 YYEEEE. The CDR3 contains 15 residues. V gave up 4 bases and J gave up 0 bases; unmatched junction bases: 2. CDR3 DNA: TGTGCCAGCAGCCTTAGCGGGAGCTCCTACAATGAGCAGTTCTTC. This encodes CASSLSGSSYNEQFF.

There are a few counts of this clone. The J gene is TRBJ1-2, the V gene TRBV7-2; D remains unclear. Germline CDR1 and CDR2: SGHTA and FQGNSA. The CDR3 consists of 15 residues. The V end lost 1 base, the J end lost 4 bases, and 13 bases lay between the germline ends. CDR3 loop: CASSLDSPPFYGYTF. The CDR3 DNA sequence: TGTGCCAGCAGCTTAGACAGCCCTCCCTTCTATGGCTACACCTTC.

V and J are TRBV28 and TRBJ1-3, with D perhaps TRBD1 (6 bases). Per the germline V gene, CDR1 is MDHEN and CDR2 is SYDVKM. With 1 base removed from V and 4 bases from J, the gap between germline ends came to 11 bases. The CDR3 covers 15 residues. The CDR3 reads CASSLFVQGGNTIYF. The CDR3 DNA reads as TGTGCCAGCAGTTTATTTGTCCAGGGGGGAAACACCATATATTTT.

V usage is TRBV13 and J usage is TRBJ2-1; 11 bases agree with TRBD2. Germline CDR1 is PRHDT and CDR2 is FYEKMQ (reference sequence). V was pared by 2 bases and J by 9 bases, with 0 bases of the junction left unmatched. The CDR3 is made up of 13 amino acids. For the CDR3, the DNA is TGTGCCAGCAGCTTACTAGCGGGAGGTGAGCAGTTCTTC. This sequence encodes CASSLLAGGEQFF. The entire variable domain, with the rest obtained from reference TRBV13 and TRBJ2-1, is as follows: AAGVIQSPRHLIKEKRETATLKCYPIPRHDTVYWYQQGPGQDPQFLISFYEKMQSDKGSIPDRFSAQQFSDYHSELNMSSLELGDSALYFCASSLLAGGEQFFGPGTRLTVL.

In the case of this clone: At one end the junction does not follow the germline gene, possibly because of a read error. The V call is TRBV6-1, the J call TRBJ1-2; weak D call: TRBD1 (6 bases). Germline assignment: CDR1 MNHNS and CDR2 SASEGT. CDR3 length equals 17 residues. The CDR3 spells CASSEVGFGRGKYGYIF. The CDR3 nucleotides are TGTGCCAGCAGTGAAGTAGGTTTCGGCAGGGGAAAGTATGGCTACATCTTC.

This chain links TRBV18 with TRBJ2-3, with 10 bases aligning to TRBD1. The germline V gene encodes CDR1 KGHSH and CDR2 LQKENI. This CDR3 comprises 18 residues. V gave up 3 bases and J gave up 4 bases; unmatched junction bases: 13. CDR3 DNA: TGTGCCAGCTCACCGCAACCAGCACCAGGGACAGGGGCAGATACGCAGTATTTT. Its translation is CASSPQPAPGTGADTQYF.

The genes are TRBV28 and TRBJ1-3; D unclear. V lost 5 bases to trimming and J lost 3 bases, with 11 bases between them. This CDR3 has 14 amino acids. CDR1 is MDHEN, CDR2 SYDVKM, per germline. The CDR3 sequence: CASSLVDFGNTIYF. The DNA of the CDR3 is TGTGCCAGCAGTCTAGTGGATTTTGGAAACACCATATATTTT.

In DNA, the CDR3 is TGTGCCAGCAGTGAAGGTGAGGTCGAGCAGTACTTC. This encodes CASSEGEVEQYF. The genes are TRBV2 and TRBJ2-7; D uncertain. CDR3 length: 12 residues. The V gene lost 1 base and the J gene lost 6 bases, with 7 bases spanning the gap. Germline V gives CDR1 SNHLY, CDR2 FYNNEI. Complete variable domain (other parts from reference TRBV2 and TRBJ2-7): EPEVTQTPSHQVTQMGQEVILRCVPISNHLYFYWYRQILGQKVEFLVSFYNNEISEKSEIFDDQFSVERPDGSNFTLKIRSTKLEDSAMYFCASSEGEVEQYFGPGTRLTVT.

The J gene is TRBJ2-1, the V gene TRBV27; D gene unclear. There are 12 residues in the CDR3. In germline, CDR1 is MNHEY, CDR2 SMNVEV (reference sequence). The V end lost 5 bases, the J end lost 6 bases, and 8 bases lay between the germline ends. The CDR3 DNA is TGTGCCAGCAGTCCCTTATCCAATGAGCAGTTCTTC. Protein product: CASSPLSNEQFF.

The chain has TRBV7-9 and TRBJ1-2, with 8 bases that match TRBD1. Per germline, CDR1 SEHNR and CDR2 FQNEAQ (reference sequence). This CDR3 spans 15 amino acids. V trimming: 5 bases; J trimming: 5 bases; junction bases outside the gene matches: 10. The CDR3 loop is CASSTRTGMGYGYTF. In DNA, the CDR3 is TGTGCCAGCAGCACACGGACAGGGATGGGGTATGGCTACACCTTC.

A word on this clone: One end of the junction is discordant with germline, which a read error may explain. This rearrangement joins TRBV7-9 to TRBJ2-7, with D perhaps matching TRBD1 (5 bases). Germline CDR1 is SEHNR and CDR2 is FQNEAQ (reference sequence). The CDR3 has 13 amino acids. The CDR3 here is CSSSSGQPYEQYF. The CDR3 nucleotides read TGTTCCAGCAGCTCAGGGCAACCCTACGAGCAGTACTTC.

The J gene is TRBJ1-1, the V gene TRBV28; 10 nucleotides line up with TRBD1. The CDR3 is 14 amino acids. Germline CDR1 MDHEN, CDR2 SYDVKM. V shed 5 bases and J 3 bases; nucleotides not matched to a gene: 3. The CDR3, as DNA: TGTGCCAGCAGTGCTGGACAGGGGGACACTGAAGCTTTCTTT. It encodes CASSAGQGDTEAFF.

This chain connects TRBV6-6 to TRBJ1-2; 7 bases match TRBD1. V was pared by 6 bases and J by 4 bases, with 5 bases of the junction left unmatched. The CDR3 extends over 13 amino acids. Germline V gene lookup returns CDR1 MNHNY and CDR2 SVGAGI (reference sequence). DNA of the CDR3: TGTGCCAGCAGCCCGACAGGGTCCTATGGCTACACCTTC. Encoded protein: CASSPTGSYGYTF.

The gene calls are TRBV5-1 and TRBJ2-3; D is undetermined. The germline V gene encodes CDR1 SGHRS and CDR2 YFSETQ. Trimming stripped 0 bases from V and 13 bases from J, with 12 bases between. The CDR3 runs 12 residues. CDR3 sequence reads: CASSLDTGGEYF. The CDR3 DNA reads as TGCGCCAGCAGCTTGGACACGGGTGGAGAGTATTTT.

V usage is TRBV28 and J usage is TRBJ1-3; D may be TRBD1 (6 bases). The germline gives CDR1 MDHEN, CDR2 SYDVKM. The length of the CDR3 is 15 residues. Between the trimmed V and J ends, which lost 8 bases and 0 bases, there was a span of 14 bases. The chain's CDR3 is CASRGHGNSGNTIYF. DNA of the CDR3: TGTGCCAGCCGGGGACACGGAAACTCTGGAAACACCATATATTTT. The complete variable domain, with remaining parts taken from reference TRBV28 and TRBJ1-3, reads DVKVTQSSRYLVKRTGEKVFLECVQDMDHENMFWYRQDPGLGLRLIYFSYDVKMKEKGDIPEGYSVSREKKERFSLILESASTNQTSMYLCASRGHGNSGNTIYFGEGSWLTVV.

The chain joins TRBV6-5 to TRBJ2-1; 8 bases are a match to TRBD2. Germline V lookup: CDR1 MNHEY, CDR2 SVGAGI. CDR3 length equals 14 residues. Trimming cost V 7 bases and J 9 bases; bases outside gene matches: 11. Here the CDR3 DNA reads TGTGCCAGCACCGAAGCGGGAGCGGGAAGTGAGCAGTTCTTC. Translating gives CASTEAGAGSEQFF.

The chain joins TRBV7-9 to TRBJ1-2; D gene unclear. Germline V gene lookup returns CDR1 SEHNR and CDR2 FQNEAQ (reference sequence). Trimming stripped 6 bases from V and 4 bases from J, with 15 bases between. This CDR3 has 14 amino acids. The chain's CDR3 is CASSAHGQIYGYTF. In DNA form, the CDR3 reads TGTGCCAGCAGTGCTCATGGTCAGATCTATGGCTACACCTTC.